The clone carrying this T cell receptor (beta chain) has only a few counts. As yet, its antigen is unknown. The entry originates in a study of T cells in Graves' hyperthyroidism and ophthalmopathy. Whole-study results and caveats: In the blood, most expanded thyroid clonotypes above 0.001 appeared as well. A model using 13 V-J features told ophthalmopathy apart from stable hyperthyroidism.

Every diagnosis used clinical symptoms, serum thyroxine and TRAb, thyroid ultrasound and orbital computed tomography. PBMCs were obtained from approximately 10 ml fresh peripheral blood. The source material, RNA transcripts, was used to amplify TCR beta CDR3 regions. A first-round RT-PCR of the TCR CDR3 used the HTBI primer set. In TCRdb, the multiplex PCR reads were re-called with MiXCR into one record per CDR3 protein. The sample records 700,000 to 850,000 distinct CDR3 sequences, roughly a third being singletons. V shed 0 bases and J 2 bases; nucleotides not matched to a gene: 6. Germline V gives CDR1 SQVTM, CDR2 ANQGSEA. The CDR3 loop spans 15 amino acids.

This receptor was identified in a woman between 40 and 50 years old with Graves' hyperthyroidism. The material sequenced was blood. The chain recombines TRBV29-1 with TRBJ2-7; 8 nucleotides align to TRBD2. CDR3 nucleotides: TGCAGCGTTGAAGATCCGGGACTAGGTCCCTACGAGCAGTACTTC. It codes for CSVEDPGLGPYEQYF.